This TCR beta chain comes out of a study of T cells after yellow fever vaccination (dated by TCRdb to the late 2010s). Regarding the complete study: Libraries from fractions with low cell numbers were prepared with the SMART-Seq v4 Ultra Low Input RNA kit. Blood was drawn at multiple timepoints before and after primary and secondary immunization, with bulk PBMC replicates and cell subsets isolated. The cohort comprised two healthy male donors, one aged 18 to 29 and one aged 30 to 39 years. To follow T-cell clones before and after primary and booster YFV17D yellow fever vaccination, bulk TCR alpha and beta repertoires were sequenced over time.

Results and caveats for the whole study, not just this receptor: After the booster, most of the clones that had expanded following primary vaccination were detected again (almost 98% of CD4 and 80% to 90% of CD8), which suggests that memory was broadly maintained. The secondary T-cell response was weaker than the primary response but faster, peaking on day 5 instead of day 15. Because abundant contaminating clonotypes from the bulk population could be contained in FACS-sorted repertoires, computational filtering was required. Because only two donors were included in the study, the extent to which the findings can be generalized is limited. A small share of clonotypes occurred in both CD4 and CD8 compartments, likely arising from convergent recombination.

A remark on this clonotype: Its antigen is currently not known. It has no much larger one-base neighbor in the sample; base qualities were not kept.

This specimen's treatment or condition label, per the study, means: live attenuated yellow fever vaccine strain. Two biological replicates of bulk PBMCs were collected at each blood-draw timepoint. PBMCs were isolated from peripheral blood using a standard Ficoll-Paque protocol. RNA was extracted with TriZol from bulk PBMCs, CD4 and CD8 fractions, and dextramer-positive and dextramer-negative fractions. CDR1 and CDR2 (LGHNA, YNFKEQ) derive from the germline V gene. From the cysteine up to the phenylalanine, the CDR3 has a length of 16 residues. The only DNA kept is the CDR3, 48 bases in frame from the first base. From V the trimming removes 8 bases and from J it removes 0 bases, while the gene matches leave 13 bases of the junction unaccounted for. These reads were obtained on an Illumina NovaSeq 6000. TCR cDNA was synthesized by 5'RACE template switching, through which a universal primer site and unique molecular identifiers were introduced. Priming for cDNA synthesis came from both the TCR alpha and TCR beta constant segments. Two PCR steps were used to amplify libraries, with sample barcodes and sequencing adapters being added in the second step. Libraries were sequenced on Illumina HiSeq 2500 (2x100 bp) or NovaSeq (2x150 bp). The original methods were these. Reads were demultiplexed and collapsed into UMI consensus sequences with MIGEC, and V(D)J alignment was performed with MiXCR. Using edgeR on replicate PBMC samples, clonotypes were called vaccine-responding if FDR was below 0.01 and the log2 fold change was above 5 up to day 15. Each bulk clonotype was labeled CD4 or CD8 based on which sequenced repertoire, CD4 or CD8, contained the clonotype at higher abundance. TCRdb reran the public reads through fastp at Q25 and MiXCR, keeping productive beta chains. All rows with the same CDR3 protein become a single entry with the most common DNA and genes. What appears here as the V and J calls and clone size reflects TCRdb's work, not the paper's. This sample holds hundreds of thousands of distinct CDR3 sequences; around 20% were observed only once. Clones ranked in the top ten supply roughly a sixth of the sample.

The rearrangement joined TRBV4-2 to TRBJ2-7; TRBD2 aligns with 7 central bases. The material sequenced was PBMCs, taken before the yellow fever booster vaccination. This receptor was obtained from a young man who received the YFV17D yellow fever vaccine. The DNA is as follows: TGTGCCAGCTCCCGAAAGTTCCTAGCGGACTCCTACGAGCAGTACTTC. Its product reads: CASSRKFLADSYEQYF.